A selection of T cell receptor beta chains follows, all from one sample in a study of shared clonotypes between healthy human individuals. Repertoires were generated with immunoSEQ multiplex PCR, while TCRdb's copy carries only in-frame clones and drops some. The table has more than 150,000 clones, 90% to 95% seen once. The sample was naive CD4+ T cells sorted from blood. The receptors stem from a young woman in good health. The CDR3 runs from the conserved cysteine through the conserved F or W. Each record gives: D gene, V gene, CDR3 length, J gene, clone size, CDR3 DNA, CDR3 protein. The D gene is left open where the match is weak. Size is stated for part of the rows, as once, few or many counts, or as a class when the clone is expanded.

d_gene: NA
v_gene: TRBV5-1
len: 16
j_gene: TRBJ1-1
abundance: NA
CDR3nt: TGCGCCAGCAGCCCCCTGGGGGGGTCCGTGAACACTGAAGCTTTCTTT
CDR3aa: CASSPLGGSVNTEAFF

d_gene: TRBD1
v_gene: TRBV6-5
len: 14
j_gene: TRBJ2-7
abundance: NA
CDR3nt: TGTGCCAGCACCATGGACAGGGTTTCACACGAGCAGTACTTC
CDR3aa: CASTMDRVSHEQYF

d_gene: NA
v_gene: TRBV18
len: 12
j_gene: TRBJ2-7
abundance: few
CDR3nt: TGTGCCAGCTCTCCAAGGGGGTACGAGCAGTACTTC
CDR3aa: CASSPRGYEQYF

d_gene: NA
v_gene: TRBV27
len: 16
j_gene: TRBJ1-5
abundance: NA
CDR3nt: TGTGCCAGCAGTACGGGGAATAGCTTTGGCAATCAGCCCCAGCATTTT
CDR3aa: CASSTGNSFGNQPQHF

d_gene: NA
v_gene: TRBV18
len: 13
j_gene: TRBJ2-7
abundance: NA
CDR3nt: TGTGCCAGCTCCTCGGCGGTCTCCTACGAGCAGTACTTC
CDR3aa: CASSSAVSYEQYF

d_gene: TRBD1
v_gene: TRBV28
len: 16
j_gene: TRBJ1-5
abundance: NA
CDR3nt: TGTGCCAGCAGTTTGTTTATCGCAGGGGGCAAACAGCCCCAGCATTTT
CDR3aa: CASSLFIAGGKQPQHF

d_gene: TRBD1
v_gene: TRBV5-8
len: 17
j_gene: TRBJ1-5
abundance: once
CDR3nt: TGTGCCAGCAGCGCAGGGACAGGGGCTTATAGCAATCAGCCCCAGCATTTT
CDR3aa: CASSAGTGAYSNQPQHF

d_gene: TRBD1
v_gene: TRBV5-1
len: 18
j_gene: TRBJ2-7
abundance: NA
CDR3nt: TGCGCCAGCAGCCTGGGGGTTGGGACAGGGAGTCTGGGATACGAGCAGTACTTC
CDR3aa: CASSLGVGTGSLGYEQYF

d_gene: TRBD2
v_gene: TRBV9
len: 18
j_gene: TRBJ2-5
abundance: NA
CDR3nt: TGTGCCAGCAGCGTAAGTGGAAACGGCGGGAGAGGCGGAGAGACCCAGTACTTC
CDR3aa: CASSVSGNGGRGGETQYF

d_gene: TRBD1
v_gene: TRBV25-1
len: 16
j_gene: TRBJ1-1
abundance: NA
CDR3nt: TGTGCCAGCAGTAAACGACAGGGGGAACAGAACACTGAAGCTTTCTTT
CDR3aa: CASSKRQGEQNTEAFF

d_gene: NA
v_gene: TRBV5-6
len: 15
j_gene: TRBJ1-4
abundance: NA
CDR3nt: TGTGCCAGCAGCAGCCTCACAGGGAAACATGAAAAACTGTTTTTT
CDR3aa: CASSSLTGKHEKLFF

d_gene: NA
v_gene: TRBV20-1
len: 11
j_gene: TRBJ1-5
abundance: NA
CDR3nt: TGCAGTGCTGGACGTGGTCAGCCCCAGCATTTT
CDR3aa: CSAGRGQPQHF

d_gene: NA
v_gene: TRBV4-1
len: 16
j_gene: TRBJ2-4
abundance: NA
CDR3nt: TGCGCCAGCAGCCAACAGACAAACCTAGCCAAAAACATTCAGTACTTC
CDR3aa: CASSQQTNLAKNIQYF

d_gene: NA
v_gene: TRBV7-9
len: 15
j_gene: TRBJ2-1
abundance: once
CDR3nt: TGTGCCAGCAGCTTAGCTAGGGGGAATTTCGATGAGCAGTTCTTC
CDR3aa: CASSLARGNFDEQFF

d_gene: TRBD2
v_gene: TRBV4-1
len: 16
j_gene: TRBJ2-7
abundance: once
CDR3nt: TGCGCCAGCAGCCAAGATGGGATAGTAGCGGGAGACGAGCAGTACTTC
CDR3aa: CASSQDGIVAGDEQYF

d_gene: NA
v_gene: TRBV29-1
len: 12
j_gene: TRBJ2-5
abundance: NA
CDR3nt: TGCAGCGGGGGGTCCAGGTTGGAGACCCAGTACTTC
CDR3aa: CSGGSRLETQYF

d_gene: NA
v_gene: TRBV27
len: 15
j_gene: TRBJ1-5
abundance: NA
CDR3nt: TGTGCCAGCACCGTGGTGCTTAACAGCTCTCAGCCCCAGCATTTT
CDR3aa: CASTVVLNSSQPQHF

d_gene: TRBD1
v_gene: TRBV18
len: 15
j_gene: TRBJ2-7
abundance: NA
CDR3nt: TGTGCCAGCTCAATACGACAGGGGGCTAAGAGCGAGCAGTACTTC
CDR3aa: CASSIRQGAKSEQYF

d_gene: NA
v_gene: TRBV14
len: 17
j_gene: TRBJ2-5
abundance: NA
CDR3nt: TGTGCCAGCAGCCAAGATCGGTACAGCCGGTACCAAGAGACCCAGTACTTC
CDR3aa: CASSQDRYSRYQETQYF

d_gene: NA
v_gene: TRBV2
len: 13
j_gene: TRBJ2-7
abundance: NA
CDR3nt: TGTGCCAGCAGTGAAGCCCGCTCCTACGAGCAGTACTTC
CDR3aa: CASSEARSYEQYF

d_gene: NA
v_gene: TRBV30
len: 13
j_gene: TRBJ2-7
abundance: NA
CDR3nt: TGTGCCTGGAGTATCTCAGGGTCGTACGAGCAGTACTTC
CDR3aa: CAWSISGSYEQYF

d_gene: NA
v_gene: TRBV18
len: 13
j_gene: TRBJ1-1
abundance: once
CDR3nt: TGTGCCAGCTCACCCCCAGCAGGGACTGAAGCTTTCTTT
CDR3aa: CASSPPAGTEAFF

d_gene: NA
v_gene: TRBV27
len: 14
j_gene: TRBJ2-3
abundance: NA
CDR3nt: TGTGCCAGCAGTCAGACGCTGGGCACAGATACGCAGTATTTT
CDR3aa: CASSQTLGTDTQYF

d_gene: NA
v_gene: TRBV19
len: 11
j_gene: TRBJ1-3
abundance: NA
CDR3nt: TGTGCCACCCGACAGAGTAACACCATATATTTT
CDR3aa: CATRQSNTIYF

d_gene: TRBD1
v_gene: TRBV6-5
len: 16
j_gene: TRBJ2-5
abundance: NA
CDR3nt: TGTGCCAGCAGTTACGGAACAGGGACAGGAAGAGAGACCCAGTACTTC
CDR3aa: CASSYGTGTGRETQYF

d_gene: NA
v_gene: TRBV27
len: 13
j_gene: TRBJ1-5
abundance: NA
CDR3nt: TGTGCCAGCAGTTTCGATAGCAATCAGCCCCAGCATTTT
CDR3aa: CASSFDSNQPQHF

d_gene: NA
v_gene: TRBV11-2
len: 13
j_gene: TRBJ2-7
abundance: NA
CDR3nt: TGTGCCAGCAGCTGGCAGGGGTTCTACGAGCAGTACTTC
CDR3aa: CASSWQGFYEQYF

d_gene: NA
v_gene: TRBV6-6
len: 14
j_gene: TRBJ2-7
abundance: NA
CDR3nt: TGTGCCAGCAGTTTAGGGACGGCTTATTACGAGCAGTACTTC
CDR3aa: CASSLGTAYYEQYF

d_gene: NA
v_gene: TRBV21-1
len: 16
j_gene: TRBJ2-1
abundance: NA
CDR3nt: TGTGCCAGCAGCAATCCTCGGACTAGCGGGGACAATGAGCAGTTCTTC
CDR3aa: CASSNPRTSGDNEQFF

d_gene: TRBD1
v_gene: TRBV5-1
len: 14
j_gene: TRBJ2-7
abundance: NA
CDR3nt: TGCGCCAGCAGCACCGGGACAGGGGTAATCGAGCAGTACTTC
CDR3aa: CASSTGTGVIEQYF

d_gene: NA
v_gene: TRBV27
len: 12
j_gene: TRBJ2-2
abundance: NA
CDR3nt: TGTGCCAGCAGGGGTTTGGTTGGGGAGCTGTTTTTT
CDR3aa: CASRGLVGELFF

d_gene: NA
v_gene: TRBV29-1
len: 13
j_gene: TRBJ1-1
abundance: NA
CDR3nt: TGCAGCCCCGGGGGGCAGATGAACACTGAAGCTTTCTTT
CDR3aa: CSPGGQMNTEAFF

d_gene: NA
v_gene: TRBV29-1
len: 14
j_gene: TRBJ1-1
abundance: NA
CDR3nt: TGCAGCGGGCAATGGGGACTGGAGGGAACTGAAGCTTTCTTT
CDR3aa: CSGQWGLEGTEAFF

d_gene: TRBD1
v_gene: TRBV30
len: 19
j_gene: TRBJ1-4
abundance: NA
CDR3nt: TGTGCCTGGAGTGTATCTGGGACAGGGGGTCTTACAACTAATGAAAAACTGTTTTTT
CDR3aa: CAWSVSGTGGLTTNEKLFF

d_gene: NA
v_gene: TRBV5-1
len: 13
j_gene: TRBJ1-1
abundance: NA
CDR3nt: TGCGCCAGCAGCTTGGGCCGGGGAGCTGAAGCTTTCTTT
CDR3aa: CASSLGRGAEAFF

d_gene: NA
v_gene: TRBV7-9
len: 14
j_gene: TRBJ2-3
abundance: NA
CDR3nt: TGTGCCAGCAGCTCCGAAGGGAGCGAAGATACGCAGTATTTT
CDR3aa: CASSSEGSEDTQYF

d_gene: NA
v_gene: TRBV5-1
len: 16
j_gene: TRBJ2-3
abundance: NA
CDR3nt: TGCGCCAGCAGCTTGGCTCTCCCGGGTTGGGCAGATACGCAGTATTTT
CDR3aa: CASSLALPGWADTQYF

d_gene: NA
v_gene: TRBV10-3
len: 14
j_gene: TRBJ1-2
abundance: NA
CDR3nt: TGTGCCATCAGTGAGGTGATAAGCCCTTATGGCTACACCTTC
CDR3aa: CAISEVISPYGYTF

d_gene: TRBD1
v_gene: TRBV7-9
len: 13
j_gene: TRBJ1-6
abundance: NA
CDR3nt: TGTGCCAGCATGGGGCAGGGGGATTCACCCCTCCACTTT
CDR3aa: CASMGQGDSPLHF

d_gene: TRBD2
v_gene: TRBV18
len: 15
j_gene: TRBJ2-7
abundance: NA
CDR3nt: TGTGCCAGCTCACCCTCTAGCGGGAGGGCCTACGAGCAGTACTTC
CDR3aa: CASSPSSGRAYEQYF

d_gene: NA
v_gene: TRBV4-1
len: 16
j_gene: TRBJ2-1
abundance: NA
CDR3nt: TGCGCCAGCAGCCATGGCGTTGCGGAAACCTACAATGAGCAGTTCTTC
CDR3aa: CASSHGVAETYNEQFF

d_gene: NA
v_gene: TRBV19
len: 15
j_gene: TRBJ2-5
abundance: NA
CDR3nt: TGTGCCAGTAGTATGATATCGGGCGGCCAAGAGACCCAGTACTTC
CDR3aa: CASSMISGGQETQYF

d_gene: TRBD2
v_gene: TRBV7-2
len: 16
j_gene: TRBJ2-1
abundance: NA
CDR3nt: TGTGCCAGCAGCTCGCTCTCAAGCGGGAGGAGGAATGAGCAGTTCTTC
CDR3aa: CASSSLSSGRRNEQFF

d_gene: NA
v_gene: TRBV5-1
len: 16
j_gene: TRBJ1-1
abundance: NA
CDR3nt: TGCGCCAGCAGCTTGGGACGCTCCGCCCTGGGGGCTGAAGCTTTCTTT
CDR3aa: CASSLGRSALGAEAFF

d_gene: NA
v_gene: TRBV7-8
len: 16
j_gene: TRBJ2-7
abundance: NA
CDR3nt: TGTGCCAGCAGCCCCCGGGCGGCCGATGCCCCTGGCGAGCAGTACTTC
CDR3aa: CASSPRAADAPGEQYF

d_gene: NA
v_gene: TRBV5-1
len: 16
j_gene: TRBJ1-4
abundance: NA
CDR3nt: TGCGCCAGCAGCTTAGGATCGGTGCAGGGACCCGAAAAACTGTTTTTT
CDR3aa: CASSLGSVQGPEKLFF

d_gene: NA
v_gene: TRBV5-6
len: 16
j_gene: TRBJ2-7
abundance: NA
CDR3nt: TGTGCCAGCAGCCCGTCCGGGAACGTGATGGGCTACGAGCAGTACTTC
CDR3aa: CASSPSGNVMGYEQYF

d_gene: TRBD1
v_gene: TRBV6-5
len: 14
j_gene: TRBJ1-6
abundance: NA
CDR3nt: TGTGCCAGCAGTACCCAGGGGGATAATTCACCCCTCCACTTT
CDR3aa: CASSTQGDNSPLHF

d_gene: TRBD1
v_gene: TRBV7-9
len: 17
j_gene: TRBJ1-1
abundance: NA
CDR3nt: TGTGCCAGCAGCCGAGCAGGGGACAGCGCGACGAACACTGAAGCTTTCTTT
CDR3aa: CASSRAGDSATNTEAFF

d_gene: NA
v_gene: TRBV19
len: 14
j_gene: TRBJ1-1
abundance: NA
CDR3nt: TGTGCCAGTAGTTGGGCAGGAATGAACACTGAAGCTTTCTTT
CDR3aa: CASSWAGMNTEAFF

d_gene: NA
v_gene: TRBV28
len: 15
j_gene: TRBJ1-1
abundance: NA
CDR3nt: TGTGCCAGCACCTTTTACCCCCCACTCGGGACTGAAGCTTTCTTT
CDR3aa: CASTFYPPLGTEAFF

d_gene: NA
v_gene: TRBV7-9
len: 15
j_gene: TRBJ2-7
abundance: NA
CDR3nt: TGTGCCAGCAGCTTAGTTGCCGGGACGGACTACGAGCAGTACTTC
CDR3aa: CASSLVAGTDYEQYF

d_gene: TRBD2
v_gene: TRBV7-9
len: 14
j_gene: TRBJ2-5
abundance: NA
CDR3nt: TGTGCCAGCAGCTTCACTAGCGGGAGTGAGACCCAGTACTTC
CDR3aa: CASSFTSGSETQYF

d_gene: NA
v_gene: TRBV6-5
len: 16
j_gene: TRBJ2-5
abundance: NA
CDR3nt: TGTGCCAGCAGTTTAGAGACAGCTCCAATTCAAGAGACCCAGTACTTC
CDR3aa: CASSLETAPIQETQYF

d_gene: NA
v_gene: TRBV6-6
len: 13
j_gene: TRBJ2-5
abundance: NA
CDR3nt: TGTGCCAGCACTCGAGCGGGTCAAGAGACCCAGTACTTC
CDR3aa: CASTRAGQETQYF

d_gene: NA
v_gene: TRBV5-1
len: 16
j_gene: TRBJ1-2
abundance: NA
CDR3nt: TGCGCCAGCAGCTCCGCGGAGGGTGGGGCTAACTATGGCTACACCTTC
CDR3aa: CASSSAEGGANYGYTF

d_gene: TRBD1
v_gene: TRBV28
len: 14
j_gene: TRBJ2-7
abundance: NA
CDR3nt: TGTGCCAGCAGCCGGGGACAGGCGACCTACGAGCAGTACTTC
CDR3aa: CASSRGQATYEQYF

d_gene: NA
v_gene: TRBV7-6
len: 16
j_gene: TRBJ2-3
abundance: NA
CDR3nt: TGTGCCAGCAGCTTAGTAGGGGCTTTGGCGGGAGATACGCAGTATTTT
CDR3aa: CASSLVGALAGDTQYF

d_gene: NA
v_gene: TRBV28
len: 14
j_gene: TRBJ1-3
abundance: NA
CDR3nt: TGTGCCAGCCTCCAAGGGGAAGGTGGAAACACCATATATTTT
CDR3aa: CASLQGEGGNTIYF

d_gene: NA
v_gene: TRBV30
len: 12
j_gene: TRBJ1-5
abundance: NA
CDR3nt: TGTGCCTGGAGTACCTCTGGCCAGCCCCAGCATTTT
CDR3aa: CAWSTSGQPQHF